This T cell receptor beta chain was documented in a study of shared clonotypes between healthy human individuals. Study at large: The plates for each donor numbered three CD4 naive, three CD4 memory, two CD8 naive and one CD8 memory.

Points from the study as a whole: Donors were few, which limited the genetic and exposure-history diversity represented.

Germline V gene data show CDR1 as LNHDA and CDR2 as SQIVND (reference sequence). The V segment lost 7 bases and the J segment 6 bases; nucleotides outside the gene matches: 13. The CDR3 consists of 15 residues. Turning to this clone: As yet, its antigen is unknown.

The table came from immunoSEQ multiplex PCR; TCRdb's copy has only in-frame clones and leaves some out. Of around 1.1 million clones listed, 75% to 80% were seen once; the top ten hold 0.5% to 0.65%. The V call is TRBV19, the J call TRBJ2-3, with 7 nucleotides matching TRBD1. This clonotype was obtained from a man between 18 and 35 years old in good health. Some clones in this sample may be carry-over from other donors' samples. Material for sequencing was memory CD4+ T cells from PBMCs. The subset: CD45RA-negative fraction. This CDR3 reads CASNTPYEGADTQYF. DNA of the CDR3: TGTGCCAGTAACACACCATACGAGGGGGCGGATACGCAGTATTTT.